The next 13 T cell receptor beta chains were all read from a single sample in a study of prognosis after radiotherapy for stage I lung cancer. Multiplex PCR in two rounds served to amplify TCR beta CDR3 from genomic DNA. Amplification during the initial PCR round employed primers specific to each TRBV and TRBJ gene. TCRdb used MiXCR to reprocess the multiplex PCR reads, holding one entry per CDR3 protein. The sample yields about 16,000 distinct CDR3 sequences, approximately 40% seen once. The source material was PBMCs, sampled before or after stereotactic body radiation therapy (not recorded which). These receptors were obtained from a donor aged 50 or older with non-small cell lung cancer.

As for this clonotype: A far larger clone is off by one base, so a read error is likely. The V and J genes are TRBV7-8 and TRBJ2-2, with D unclear. The CDR3 length is 15 residues. The germline V gene encodes CDR1 SGHVS and CDR2 FQNEAQ. V was shortened by 4 bases and J by 7 bases, with 16 bases between the two germline ends. The CDR3 protein is CASSSTWLVNGELFF. CDR3 in DNA: TGTGCCAGCAGCTCGACATGGTTGGTGAACGGGGAGCTGTTTTTT. Based on the CDR3 plus reference TRBV7-8 and TRBJ2-2, the full variable domain is GAGVSQSPRYKVAKRGQDVALRCDPISGHVSLFWYQQALGQGPEFLTYFQNEAQLDKSGLPSDRFFAERPEGSVSTLKIQRTQQEDSAVYLCASSSTWLVNGELFFGEGSRLTVL.

This clonotype was seen ten or more times. The rearrangement links TRBV12-3 or TRBV12-4 to TRBJ1-1; possibly TRBD1 for D (5 bases). The CDR3 sequence is 13 residues long. Trimming pared 6 bases from V and 4 bases from J, leaving 12 bases between. The CDR3 region has the DNA TGTGCCAGCAGCCGAACAGGAAGCACTGAAGCTTTCTTT. Amino acids: CASSRTGSTEAFF.

This clonotype was counted at least ten times. The DNA for the CDR3 is TGTGCCAGCAGCCCCCGGGACAGGGGAACTTGGGCGGGGGAGCTGTTTTTT. This encodes CASSPRDRGTWAGELFF. The chain has TRBV5-6 and TRBJ2-2, with 10 bases that match TRBD1. The V gene end was trimmed by 4 bases and the J gene end by 8 bases; junction bases not matched to a gene: 14. In germline, CDR1 is SGHDT, CDR2 YYEEEE. This CDR3 is 17 amino acids long.

The chain couples TRBV30 to TRBJ2-1; 7 bases line up with TRBD2. CDR1 is GTSNPN, CDR2 SVGIG, per germline (reference sequence). The trim removed 0 bases at V and 6 bases at J, leaving 8 bases unmatched. The CDR3 length is 15 residues. CDR3 protein: CAWSVRGGSTNEQFF. The CDR3 DNA reads TGTGCCTGGAGTGTACGCGGCGGGAGCACCAATGAGCAGTTCTTC.

This clonotype showed up many times. The chain employs TRBV28 and TRBJ2-5, with D hard to call. With 2 bases removed from V and 5 bases from J, the gap between germline ends came to 9 bases. The germline V gene has CDR1 MDHEN and CDR2 SYDVKM. CDR3 size: 13 residues. DNA for the CDR3: TGTGCCAGCAGTTTAGACAAAAGGGAGACCCAGTACTTC. It encodes CASSLDKRETQYF.

As concerns this clonotype: The CDR3 does not close with the conserved phenylalanine or tryptophan, likely indicating a read error. V gene TRBV11-2 combines with J gene TRBJ2-7, with 7 bases lining up with TRBD2. Unmatched junction bases numbered 9, after V lost 7 bases and J lost 0 bases. CDR3 length equals 15 residues. The germline gives CDR1 SGHAT, CDR2 FQNNGV. CDR3 coding DNA: TGTGCCAGCATCCCCCGACTAGCTCTCTCCTACGAGCAGTACCTC. Encoded protein: CASIPRLALSYEQYL.

For this clonotype: A far larger clone is just one base off, so this is likely a read error. This is likely a read error, given that the CDR3 carries no conserved phenylalanine or tryptophan at its end. J is TRBJ1-1 and V is TRBV6-2 or TRBV6-3, with a tentative D call TRBD1 (5 bases). Trimming cost V 5 bases and J 3 bases, with 10 bases left between them. The CDR3 is 13 residues long. CDR1 MNHEY and CDR2 SVGEGT come from the germline V gene. CDR3 residues: CASSLDRDTEAFL. CDR3 nucleotides: TGTGCCAGCAGTCTAGACAGAGACACTGAAGCTTTCCTT.

This clonotype has a count of ten or more. The CDR3 sequence: CASSGIEAFF. The CDR3 bases are TGTGCCAGCAGTGGGATTGAAGCTTTCTTT. The chain uses TRBV6-1 and TRBJ1-1; D not certain. CDR1 and CDR2 from the germline V gene are MNHNS and SASEGT. The CDR3 extends over 10 amino acids. Trimming left V 4 bases short and J 7 bases short, with 4 bases between.

There are many counts of this clonotype. The V call is TRBV30, the J call TRBJ2-3; TRBD2 agrees at 10 bases. The V segment lost 3 bases and the J segment 3 bases; nucleotides outside the gene matches: 6. CDR3 size: 15 residues. Germline V CDR1 and CDR2: GTSNPN, SVGIG (reference sequence). In nucleotides, the CDR3 is TGTGCCTGGAGGTCGCTAGCGGGAGTAACAGATACGCAGTATTTT. It is translated as CAWRSLAGVTDTQYF. Looking up the rest from reference TRBV30 and TRBJ2-3 gives the full variable domain: SQTIHQWPATLVQPVGSPLSLECTVEGTSNPNLYWYRQAAGRGLQLLFYSVGIGQISSEVPQNLSASRPQDRQFILSSKKLLLSDSGFYLCAWRSLAGVTDTQYFGPGTRLTVL.

The table lists this clonotype with many counts. The chain joins TRBV30 to TRBJ2-1; D gene ambiguous. CDR1 and CDR2 from the germline V gene are GTSNPN and SVGIG (reference sequence). V was cut by 0 bases and J by 7 bases, with 10 bases left in between. The CDR3 loop spans 13 amino acids. CDR3 nucleotides: TGTGCCTGGAGTGTCCAAACAGCAAATGAGCAGTTCTTC. Translated: CAWSVQTANEQFF.

This clonotype was counted at least ten times. This clone may be a read error of a much larger clone one base away. The chain uses TRBV30 and TRBJ1-2; D is undetermined. CDR3 size: 12 residues. With 0 bases removed from V and 10 bases from J, the gap between germline ends came to 12 bases. Germline loops: CDR1 GTSNPN, CDR2 SVGIG (reference sequence). The CDR3 sequence: CAWSVADADYTF. The CDR3 DNA sequence: TGTGCCTGGAGTGTGGCAGACGCCGACTACACCTTC.

V and J are TRBV7-8 and TRBJ2-7; possibly TRBD1 or TRBD2 for D (6 bases each). V lost 4 bases and J 3 bases, leaving 22 bases between the germline ends. The CDR3 is made up of 17 amino acids. Germline assignment: CDR1 SGHVS and CDR2 FQNEAQ. The CDR3 reads CASSYDPLRGDNYEQYF. CDR3 sequence (DNA): TGTGCCAGCAGCTACGACCCGCTGCGCGGGGACAACTACGAGCAGTACTTC.

The V gene is TRBV6-1, the J gene TRBJ1-6; possibly TRBD1 for D (5 bases). Germline CDR1 is MNHNS and CDR2 is SASEGT. The ends were cut back, 11 bases at V and 4 bases at J, with 12 bases in the middle. The CDR3 extends over 13 amino acids. CDR3 sequence (DNA): TGTGCCCGCTTAGAGGGGTATAATTCACCCCTCCACTTT. Its protein product is CARLEGYNSPLHF.